The rows below give T cell receptor beta chains drawn from one sample of a study of shared clonotypes between healthy human individuals. Profiling relied on immunoSEQ multiplex PCR, and the TCRdb table lists in-frame clones only, not all of them. The table shows a few million clones, with around 95% occurring only once. Sequencing was done on a sample of naive CD4+ T cells sorted from blood. The receptor source for this set is a man aged 18 to 35 in good health. The CDR3 runs from the conserved cysteine through the conserved F or W. D genes are given only for firm matches. Clone size is given for some rows only: seen once, a few or many times, or a class if the clone is expanded.

v_call	d_call	clone_size	j_call	cdr3_nt	cdr3_aa
TRBV7-2	TRBD1	-	TRBJ1-2	TGTGCCAGCAGCTTAGACAGGGGCTATGGCTACACCTTC	CASSLDRGYGYTF
TRBV2	-	-	TRBJ1-1	TGTGCCAGCAGAGATCGGGACACTCGGACTGAAGCTTTCTTT	CASRDRDTRTEAFF
TRBV2	TRBD1	-	TRBJ1-2	TGTGCCAGCAGCGTCCACCGGGGACAGGTTCGAGACTATGGCTACACCTTC	CASSVHRGQVRDYGYTF
TRBV10-3	TRBD2	-	TRBJ2-3	TGTGCCATCAAGCGGGAGAGGGAAACTAGCACAGATACGCAGTATTTT	CAIKRERETSTDTQYF
TRBV4-1	-	once	TRBJ2-3	TGCGCCAGCAGCCAAGGTCGGCAGGGGTTACGAGGGGATACGCAGTATTTT	CASSQGRQGLRGDTQYF
TRBV5-1	TRBD1	-	TRBJ2-7	TGCGCCAGCTCCCGACAGGGGGATACGGACGAGCAGTACTTC	CASSRQGDTDEQYF
TRBV4-3	-	-	TRBJ2-1	TGCGCCAGCAGCCAAGATAAGGGCAAGCTGGATGAGCAGTTCTTC	CASSQDKGKLDEQFF
TRBV28	TRBD1	once	TRBJ1-5	TGTGCCAGCACCGCCACAGGGGGCAATCAGCCCCAGCATTTT	CASTATGGNQPQHF
TRBV21-1	-	-	TRBJ2-2	TGTGCCAGCAGCAAAGTTGGCACGCCCCGCCAGCCGAACACCGGGGAGCTGTTTTTT	CASSKVGTPRQPNTGELFF
TRBV10-3	-	-	TRBJ1-2	TGTGCCATCCGGGACGAAGGTTCTTCAACCTTC	CAIRDEGSSTF
TRBV5-4	TRBD2	-	TRBJ2-7	TGTGCCAGCAGCTTGGATAGCGGGAGAAACGAGCAGTACTTC	CASSLDSGRNEQYF
TRBV7-9	-	-	TRBJ2-5	TGTGCCAGCAGCATACAGTCCCAAGAGACCCAGTACTTC	CASSIQSQETQYF
TRBV30	TRBD1	-	TRBJ1-4	TGTGCCTGGGGCTCACAGGGGGTAGGGGAAAAACTGTTTTTT	CAWGSQGVGEKLFF
TRBV19	TRBD1	once	TRBJ1-2	TGTGCCAGTAGTACCGACAGGGACAGGGGGCTGTATGGCTACACCTTC	CASSTDRDRGLYGYTF
TRBV29-1	TRBD1	-	TRBJ1-2	TGCAGCGTTGAGCGGGCGAAGGGGGCACATGGCTACACCTTC	CSVERAKGAHGYTF
TRBV18	-	-	TRBJ1-4	TGTGCCAGCTCACGCTACAGGGACCCTAATGAAAAACTGTTTTTT	CASSRYRDPNEKLFF
TRBV25-1	TRBD1	-	TRBJ1-4	TGTGCCAGCAGTGCGACAGGGGGAAGAGAAAAACTGTTTTTT	CASSATGGREKLFF
TRBV6-1	-	-	TRBJ1-6	TGTGCCAGCAGTGAGCAGGGGAACAATTCACCCCTCCACTTT	CASSEQGNNSPLHF
TRBV20-1	-	-	TRBJ2-7	TGCAGTGCTAGAATGGGCGAGCAGTACTTC	CSARMGEQYF
TRBV2	-	-	TRBJ2-7	TGTGCCAGCAGTGATCGGCAAAAAAGCTCCTACGAGCAGTACTTC	CASSDRQKSSYEQYF
TRBV21-1	-	-	TRBJ2-3	TGTGCCAGCACCTCCGGGACCACCAATCCCCCAGATACGCAGTATTTT	CASTSGTTNPPDTQYF
TRBV30	TRBD1	-	TRBJ2-2	TGTGCCTACCGGGACAGGGTAAATACCGGGGAGCTGTTTTTT	CAYRDRVNTGELFF
TRBV7-2	-	-	TRBJ2-5	TGTGCCAGCAGCTTAGTTAGGGGTGAGACCCAGTACTTC	CASSLVRGETQYF
TRBV5-1	TRBD1	-	TRBJ2-1	TGCGCCAGCAGCAGTTCGGGACAGGGAAACAATGAGCAGTTCTTC	CASSSSGQGNNEQFF
TRBV7-4	TRBD1	once	TRBJ2-5	TGTGCCAGCAGCTCAGTCGGGGACAGGGGGAGTTCCCAAGAGACCCAGTACTTC	CASSSVGDRGSSQETQYF
TRBV9	TRBD2	-	TRBJ2-1	TGTGCCAGCAGCGTTCTTAGCGGGAGAAATGGAAACAATGAGCAGTTCTTC	CASSVLSGRNGNNEQFF
TRBV27	-	-	TRBJ2-7	TGTGCCAGCAGTTGGGGCAGGGCCTACGAGCAGTACTTC	CASSWGRAYEQYF
TRBV27	-	-	TRBJ1-1	TGTGCCAGCAGTTTCCGAGGGGTCGGGGACACTGAAGCTTTCTTT	CASSFRGVGDTEAFF
TRBV18	TRBD1	-	TRBJ2-6	TGTGCCAGCTCCCCCTTGACAGGGGGCTCTGGGGCCAACGTCCTGACTTTC	CASSPLTGGSGANVLTF
TRBV7-2	-	-	TRBJ2-7	TGTGCCAGCAGCTTTCGGGCCCAGTACGAGCAGTACTTC	CASSFRAQYEQYF
TRBV6-5	-	-	TRBJ1-1	TGTGCCAGCAGTTATGCCGCCGGGGCGAACACTGAAGCTTTCTTT	CASSYAAGANTEAFF
TRBV5-4	-	-	TRBJ1-4	TGTGCCAGCAGTACAGGGAGCAATACTCCAGCAACTAATGAAAAACTGTTTTTT	CASSTGSNTPATNEKLFF
TRBV2	TRBD2	-	TRBJ2-3	TGTGCCAGCAGTCCCGGACTAGCGGGGGGCACAGATACGCAGTATTTT	CASSPGLAGGTDTQYF
TRBV6-5	-	-	TRBJ1-3	TGTGCCAGCAGTTTAGGGACGGTTGGAAACACCATATATTTT	CASSLGTVGNTIYF
TRBV7-2	TRBD2	-	TRBJ2-1	TGTGCCAGCAGTTTCGGACTAGCCGTATACAATGAGCAGTTCTTC	CASSFGLAVYNEQFF
TRBV9	TRBD1	-	TRBJ1-5	TGTGCCAGCAGCGTAGGACAGGGGGGCAGCAATCAGCCCCAGCATTTT	CASSVGQGGSNQPQHF
TRBV6-1	-	-	TRBJ2-2	TGTGCCAGCAGTGATGTCACAGGTTCGAACACCGGGGAGCTGTTTTTT	CASSDVTGSNTGELFF
TRBV6-5	-	-	TRBJ2-7	TGTGCCAGCAGTTACTCCCCCGGGACCCTCTACGAGCAGTACTTC	CASSYSPGTLYEQYF
TRBV5-4	TRBD2	-	TRBJ2-7	TGTGCCAGCAGCTTAGCGGGGGGGACCTACGAGCAGTACTTC	CASSLAGGTYEQYF
TRBV29-1	-	-	TRBJ2-5	TGCAGCGTTGGGTTAGTCCTCCAAGAGACCCAGTACTTC	CSVGLVLQETQYF
TRBV30	TRBD1	-	TRBJ1-2	TGTGCCTGGACCAGCAGGGGGGACTATGGCTACACCTTC	CAWTSRGDYGYTF
TRBV19	-	once	TRBJ2-6	TGTGCCAGTAGTACCCCATGGGGAGCCTCTGGGGCCAACGTCCTGACTTTC	CASSTPWGASGANVLTF
TRBV18	-	-	TRBJ1-5	TGTGCCAGCTCACCAAATACACCAACCCAAGGCTCCAATCAGCCCCAGCATTTT	CASSPNTPTQGSNQPQHF
TRBV18	TRBD2	-	TRBJ2-5	TGTGCCAGCTCAAGAGGACTAGCGGGAGGGGTTTTCGAAGAGACCCAGTACTTC	CASSRGLAGGVFEETQYF